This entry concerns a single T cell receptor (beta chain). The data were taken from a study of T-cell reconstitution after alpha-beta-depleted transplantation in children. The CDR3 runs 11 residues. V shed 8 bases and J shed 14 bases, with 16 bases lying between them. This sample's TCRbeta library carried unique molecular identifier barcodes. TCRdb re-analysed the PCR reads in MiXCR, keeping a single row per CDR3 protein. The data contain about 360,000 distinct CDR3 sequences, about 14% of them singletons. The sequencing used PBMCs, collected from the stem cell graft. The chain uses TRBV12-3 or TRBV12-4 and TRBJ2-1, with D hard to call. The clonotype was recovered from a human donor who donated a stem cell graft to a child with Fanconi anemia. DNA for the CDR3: TGTGCCAGCTCGAATGGTAGGGTGGAGTTCTTC. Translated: CASSNGRVEFF.